This TCR beta chain is drawn from a study of breast tumors, draining lymph nodes, adjacent tissues. The study's findings and limits: Tumors had less TCR diversity than lymph nodes, more than nontumor tissue. The lymph node origin of tumor T cells was framed as consistent with a hypothesis, not demonstrated.

TCRdb processed the multiplex PCR reads anew with MiXCR; each CDR3 protein has one entry. The data show some 230,000 distinct CDR3 sequences, with under 40% seen just once and about 3.9% held by the top ten. This clonotype was seen ten or more times. Its antigen is unidentified. Samples came from axillary lymph nodes draining the breast cancer. CDR3 length: 15 amino acids. Germline V gene lookup returns CDR1 DFQATT and CDR2 SNEGSKA (reference sequence). Trimming took 0 bases from V and 7 from J; bases not matched to a gene: 6. This receptor was taken from a female donor with breast cancer. Some clones in this sample may be carry-over from other donors' samples. This chain uses TRBV20-1 with TRBJ2-7, with 13 bases fitting TRBD2. The sequencing sample was made of axillary lymph node tissue. In DNA, the CDR3 is TGCAGTGCTAGAGATCTCGGGACTAGCGGGAAGGAGCAGTACTTC. Translation: CSARDLGTSGKEQYF.